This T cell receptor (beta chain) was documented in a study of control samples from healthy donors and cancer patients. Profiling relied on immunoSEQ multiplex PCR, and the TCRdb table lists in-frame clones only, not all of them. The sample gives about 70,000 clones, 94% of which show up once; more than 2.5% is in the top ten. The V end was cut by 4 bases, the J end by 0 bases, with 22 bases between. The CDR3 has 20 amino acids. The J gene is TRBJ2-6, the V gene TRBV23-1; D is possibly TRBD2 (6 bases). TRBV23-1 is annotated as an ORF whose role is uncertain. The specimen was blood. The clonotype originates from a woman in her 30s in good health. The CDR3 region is CASSPYGRGRLFSGANVLTF. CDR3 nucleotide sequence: TGCGCCAGCAGTCCTTATGGGCGGGGCAGGCTCTTCTCTGGGGCCAACGTCCTGACTTTC.